The source of this T cell receptor (beta chain) is a study of OX40 agonist ivuxolimab in advanced cancers. Study as a whole: A diagnosis of hepatocellular carcinoma, melanoma, renal cell or head and neck cancer was present in dose-escalation patients.

This CDR3 comprises 15 residues. The V and J ends lost 3 bases and 1 base respectively, with 13 bases between them. Germline CDR1 reads SGDLS; CDR2 reads YYNGEE. Here immunoSEQ multiplex PCR was the method, and the copy in TCRdb shows in-frame clones only, minus some. Here the sample spans under 85,000 clones, 88% being singletons. Comment on this clone: Its antigen is unidentified.

Study-level findings and limits: Researchers did not establish what antigens the expanded peripheral T cells target.

The source is an adult with an advanced solid tumor such as melanoma, head and neck, liver or kidney cancer. The material sequenced was CD4+ or CD8+ T cells sorted from blood, taken in a trial of the OX40 agonist ivuxolimab. This rearrangement joins TRBV9 to TRBJ2-5, with D possibly TRBD1 on 5 matching bases. The CDR3 sequence is CASSAFTGPQETQYF. CDR3 DNA: TGTGCCAGCAGCGCATTTACAGGACCCCAAGAGACCCAGTACTTC.